Sequencing of this T cell receptor (beta chain) was carried out in a study of blood T cell repertoires in COVID-19. Overall study context: From the United States, Italy and Spain came samples of acute and convalescent COVID-19.

V lost 8 bases and J lost 8, with 15 bases in between. The germline gives CDR1 SNHLY, CDR2 FYNNEI. CDR3 length: 13 amino acids. Original methodology: It was from reference gene primer amplification that nucleated cell counts were estimated. Assay used: immunoSEQ multiplex PCR; TCRdb lists only in-frame clones, some missing. D and trimming were read from the DNA, whereas the V and J calls and clone size are those reported in that table. Of 150,000 or so clones detected, around 90% appear once; the ten largest clones hold 4%. Cohort placement rested on clinical history that participants reported themselves. No more than 2 weeks before study entry, exposed participants had met a case of COVID-19.

The material sequenced was PBMCs or T cells enriched from blood (not recorded which). The receptor was isolated from a woman between 35 and 50 years old who had been exposed to COVID-19. The chain combines TRBV2 with TRBJ1-4, with D possibly matching TRBD1 (6 bases). The CDR3 nucleotides are TGTGCCAGCGCAATGGGGGCGAGGGAAAAACTGTTTTTT. Translated: CASAMGAREKLFF.